These 3 T cell receptor beta chains came from one sample sequenced in a study of shared clonotypes between healthy human individuals. Terminally differentiated effector memory CD45RA+ cells were excluded by CCR7 positive selection of CD45RO-negative cells. Data came from immunoSEQ multiplex PCR; TCRdb stores just in-frame clones and leaves some out. The sample includes 1.5 million to 2.5 million clones, just under 95% of them seen just once. Sequenced sample: naive CD8+ T cells sorted from blood. The receptors come from a young man in good health.

The chain has TRBV27 and TRBJ2-1, with TRBD2 matching over 9 bases. This CDR3 is 14 amino acids long. Germline V gene data show CDR1 as MNHEY and CDR2 as SMNVEV (reference sequence). Trimming removed 2 bases from V and 6 bases from J; junction bases left unmatched: 2. CDR3 amino acids: CASSLVGLANEQFF. CDR3 DNA: TGTGCCAGCAGTTTAGTGGGACTAGCCAATGAGCAGTTCTTC.

The chain links TRBV2 to TRBJ2-7; possibly TRBD1 for D (6 bases). Trimming cost V 4 bases and J 0 bases, with 10 bases left between them. The CDR3 is 14 amino acids. CDR1 and CDR2 (germline): SNHLY, FYNNEI. CDR3 region: CASSGGQRSYEQYF. As DNA, the CDR3 is TGTGCCAGCAGTGGTGGACAGCGCTCCTACGAGCAGTACTTC.

This chain connects TRBV7-9 to TRBJ2-5; unclear D gene. Germline CDR1 reads SEHNR; CDR2 reads FQNEAQ (reference sequence). V was pared by 4 bases and J by 4 bases, with 19 bases between. This CDR3 region has 16 residues. CDR3 sequence reads: CASSSNRLARSETQYF. CDR3 DNA: TGTGCCAGCAGCTCCAACCGTCTGGCCAGGTCAGAGACCCAGTACTTC.